A selection of T cell receptor beta chains follows, all from one sample in a study of PD-1 blockade in classical Hodgkin lymphoma. The protocol was immunoSEQ multiplex PCR, while the TCRdb copy is restricted to in-frame clones and leaves out a portion. The data show under 25,000 clones, with 65% to 85% seen just once and about 6.3% held by the top ten. Sequencing used peripheral blood mononuclear cells (PBMCs), obtained at baseline. The receptors derive from a human donor with classical Hodgkin lymphoma. The CDR3 runs from the conserved cysteine through the conserved F or W. D genes are given only for firm matches. Where a row states a size, it is once, few, many or the class of an expanded clone; other rows omit it.

j_call | v_call | d_call | clone_size | cdr3_length | cdr3_aa | cdr3_nt
TRBJ1-5 | TRBV19 | NA | NA | 14 | CASSMLPYNQPQHF | TGTGCCAGTAGTATGCTGCCTTACAATCAGCCCCAGCATTTT
TRBJ1-1 | TRBV28 | TRBD1 | NA | 14 | CASRAGQGALEAFF | TGTGCCAGCAGGGCAGGCCAGGGGGCCCTTGAAGCTTTCTTT
TRBJ2-3 | TRBV6-4 | TRBD2 | NA | 15 | CASSALGGNTDTQYF | TGTGCCAGCAGTGCCCTGGGGGGGAACACAGATACGCAGTATTTT
TRBJ2-7 | TRBV6-5 | NA | NA | 14 | CASSPGLLSYEQYF | TGTGCCAGCAGCCCCGGACTCTTGAGCTACGAGCAGTACTTC
TRBJ2-7 | TRBV7-8 | TRBD1 | few | 12 | CASSHDRDEQYF | TGTGCCAGCAGCCATGACAGGGACGAGCAGTACTTC
TRBJ2-7 | TRBV5-5 | TRBD1 | NA | 14 | CASSLGQGLYEQYF | TGTGCCAGCAGCTTAGGACAGGGGTTGTACGAGCAGTACTTC
TRBJ1-1 | TRBV4-3 | NA | once | 17 | CASSQDLGSEMNTEAFF | TGCGCCAGCAGCCAAGATCTGGGTTCCGAGATGAACACTGAAGCTTTCTTT
TRBJ1-5 | TRBV30 | TRBD1 | NA | 14 | CAWDTGGRAQPQHF | TGTGCCTGGGATACAGGGGGACGGGCTCAGCCCCAGCATTTT
TRBJ2-2 | TRBV10-3 | TRBD2 | NA | 17 | CAISVKGGGTDTGELFF | TGTGCCATCAGTGTGAAGGGCGGGGGGACCGACACCGGGGAGCTGTTTTTT
TRBJ2-1 | TRBV14 | TRBD2 | NA | 16 | CASSQTGTSRDNEQFF | TGTGCCAGCAGCCAGACCGGGACTAGCAGAGATAATGAGCAGTTCTTC
TRBJ1-5 | TRBV9 | NA | NA | 16 | CASSVGLGDGNQPQHF | TGTGCCAGCAGCGTAGGGTTGGGGGACGGCAATCAGCCCCAGCATTTT
TRBJ1-2 | TRBV25-1 | NA | NA | 12 | CASSDRHYGYTF | TGTGCCAGCAGTGATCGGCATTATGGCTACACCTTC
TRBJ2-3 | TRBV29-1 | NA | NA | 11 | CSVVIADTQYF | TGCAGCGTTGTAATAGCAGATACGCAGTATTTT
TRBJ1-5 | TRBV4-1 | NA | NA | 13 | CASSQQGLQPQHF | TGCGCCAGCAGCCAACAGGGGCTTCAGCCCCAGCATTTT
TRBJ2-7 | TRBV6-5 | NA | once | 11 | CASGAGSFRYF | TGTGCCAGCGGGGCAGGGTCGTTTAGGTACTTC
TRBJ1-2 | TRBV4-1 | NA | NA | 13 | CASSPTGFYGYTF | TGCGCCAGCAGCCCCACAGGGTTCTATGGCTACACCTTC
TRBJ1-1 | TRBV7-6 | NA | NA | 17 | CASSYGGDSYGNTEAFF | TGTGCCAGCAGCTACGGGGGGGACTCTTACGGGAACACTGAAGCTTTCTTT